This section outlines one TCR beta chain sequence together with its context. Its antigen is not known. Libraries for TCR beta were made by quantitative 5'-RACE with molecular barcodes. In TCRdb, the 5' RACE reads were re-called with MiXCR into one record per CDR3 protein. The data show approximately 220,000 distinct CDR3 sequences, with about a sixth seen just once and 42% held by the top ten. The germline V gene has CDR1 SGHTA and CDR2 FQGTGA. J was trimmed by 10 bases and V by 5 bases; bases with no gene match: 14. The CDR3 spans 15 residues. This sample was included in a study of CD8 T cells in ankylosing spondylitis. Overall study results and limits: Clones linked to disease, bearing a CD8+ phenotype, were relatively rare in peripheral blood. The study identified a TCR beta motif of 7 or 8 highly homologous variants that appeared characteristic of ankylosing spondylitis blood. Disease-linked clones were reportedly significantly enriched in matched ankylosing spondylitis synovial fluid. Before this, some motif variants had been reported in reactive arthritis synovial fluid and blood.

The rearrangement links TRBV7-3 to TRBJ2-1; 7 nucleotides align to TRBD2. This TCR came from a male donor with ankylosing spondylitis. Source material: blood, either unsorted or a sorted T cell fraction (not recorded which). CDR3 region: CASSGGTNPLGEQFF. CDR3 bases: TGTGCCAGCAGCGGCGGGACTAACCCCCTTGGGGAGCAGTTCTTC.